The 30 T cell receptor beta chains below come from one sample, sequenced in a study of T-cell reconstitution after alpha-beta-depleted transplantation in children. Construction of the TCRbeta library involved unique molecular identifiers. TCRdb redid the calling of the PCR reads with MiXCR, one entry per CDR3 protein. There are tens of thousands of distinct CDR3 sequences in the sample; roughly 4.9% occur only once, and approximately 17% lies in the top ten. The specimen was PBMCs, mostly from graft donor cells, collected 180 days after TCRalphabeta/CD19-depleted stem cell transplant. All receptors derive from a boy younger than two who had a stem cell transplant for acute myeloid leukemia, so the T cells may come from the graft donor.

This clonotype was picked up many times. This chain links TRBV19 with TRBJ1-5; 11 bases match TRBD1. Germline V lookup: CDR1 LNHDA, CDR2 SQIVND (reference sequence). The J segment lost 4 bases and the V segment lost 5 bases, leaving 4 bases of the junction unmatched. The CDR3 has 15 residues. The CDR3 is CASSRDRGLNQPQHF. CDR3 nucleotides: TGTGCCAGTAGTCGGGACAGGGGGTTGAATCAGCCCCAGCATTTT.

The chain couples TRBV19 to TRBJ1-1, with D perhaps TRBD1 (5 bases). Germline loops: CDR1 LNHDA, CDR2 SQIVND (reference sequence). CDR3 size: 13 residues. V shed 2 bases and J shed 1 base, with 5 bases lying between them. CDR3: CASSIQGNTEAFF. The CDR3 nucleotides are TGTGCCAGTAGTATACAGGGGAACACTGAAGCTTTCTTT.

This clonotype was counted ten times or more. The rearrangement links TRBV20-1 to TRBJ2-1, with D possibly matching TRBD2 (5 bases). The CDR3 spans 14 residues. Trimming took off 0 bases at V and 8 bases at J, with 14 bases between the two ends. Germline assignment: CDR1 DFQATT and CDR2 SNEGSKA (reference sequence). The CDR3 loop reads CSARDAPGIDEQFF. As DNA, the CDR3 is TGCAGTGCTAGAGACGCTCCGGGGATAGATGAGCAGTTCTTC.

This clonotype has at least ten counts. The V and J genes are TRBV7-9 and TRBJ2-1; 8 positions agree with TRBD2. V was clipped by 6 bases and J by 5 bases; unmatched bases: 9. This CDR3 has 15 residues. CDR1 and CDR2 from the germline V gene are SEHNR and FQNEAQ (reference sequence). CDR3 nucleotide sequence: TGTGCCAGCAGTTTGACGGGGGGGCTCCACAATGAGCAGTTCTTC. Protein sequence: CASSLTGGLHNEQFF.

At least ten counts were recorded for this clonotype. The CDR3 coding sequence is TGTGCCAGCAGTCCCAATGTGGGGAAACTGTTTTTT. Translating gives CASSPNVGKLFF. This sequence joins TRBV12-3 or TRBV12-4 and TRBJ1-4; no clear D gene. The V and J ends lost 5 bases and 11 bases respectively, with 12 bases between them. The CDR3 totals 12 residues.

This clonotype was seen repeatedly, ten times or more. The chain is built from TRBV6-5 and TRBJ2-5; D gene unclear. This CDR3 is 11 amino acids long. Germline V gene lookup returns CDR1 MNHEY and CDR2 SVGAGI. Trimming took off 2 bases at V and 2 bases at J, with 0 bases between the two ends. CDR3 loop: CASSYQETQYF. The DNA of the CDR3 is TGTGCCAGCAGTTACCAAGAGACCCAGTACTTC.

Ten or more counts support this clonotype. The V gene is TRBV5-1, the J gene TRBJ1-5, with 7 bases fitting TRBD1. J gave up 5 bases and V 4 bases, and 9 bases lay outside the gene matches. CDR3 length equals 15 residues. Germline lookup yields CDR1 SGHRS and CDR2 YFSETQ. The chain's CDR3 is CASSPRTGRDQPQHF. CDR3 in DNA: TGCGCCAGCAGCCCTCGGACAGGTAGGGATCAGCCCCAGCATTTT.

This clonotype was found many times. In nucleotides, the CDR3 is TGCGCCAGCAGCTTGGAGTCTAGCGGGAGGGCGGAGACCCAGTACTTC. Translating it yields CASSLESSGRAETQYF. The genes are TRBV5-1 and TRBJ2-5; 12 nucleotides align to TRBD2. Germline values: CDR1 SGHRS, CDR2 YFSETQ. CDR3 length: 16 amino acids. Trimming cost V 0 bases and J 5 bases; bases outside gene matches: 5. The complete variable domain, with remaining parts taken from reference TRBV5-1 and TRBJ2-5, reads KAGVTQTPRYLIKTRGQQVTLSCSPISGHRSVSWYQQTPGQGLQFLFEYFSETQRNKGNFPGRFSGRQFSNSRSEMNVSTLELGDSALYLCASSLESSGRAETQYFGPGTRLLVL.

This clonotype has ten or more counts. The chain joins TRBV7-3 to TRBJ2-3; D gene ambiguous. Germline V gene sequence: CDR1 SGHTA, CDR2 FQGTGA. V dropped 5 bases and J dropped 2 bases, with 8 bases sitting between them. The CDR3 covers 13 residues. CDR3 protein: CASSTGPTDTQYF. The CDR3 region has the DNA TGTGCCAGCAGCACCGGACCCACAGATACGCAGTATTTT.

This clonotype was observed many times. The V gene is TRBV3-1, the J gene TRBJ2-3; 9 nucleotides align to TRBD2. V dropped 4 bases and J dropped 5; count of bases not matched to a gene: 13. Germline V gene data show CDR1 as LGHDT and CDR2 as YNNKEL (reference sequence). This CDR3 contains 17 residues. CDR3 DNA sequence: TGTGCCAGCAGCCCTCGAGTGCGGGGGGGCCGGGAAGATACGCAGTATTTT. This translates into CASSPRVRGGREDTQYF.

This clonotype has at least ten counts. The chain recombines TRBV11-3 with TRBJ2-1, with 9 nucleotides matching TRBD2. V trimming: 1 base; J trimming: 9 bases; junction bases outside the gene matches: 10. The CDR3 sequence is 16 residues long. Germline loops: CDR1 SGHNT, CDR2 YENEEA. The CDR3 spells CASSLVGLAGTTEQFF. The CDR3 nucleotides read TGTGCCAGCAGCTTAGTGGGGCTAGCGGGAACCACTGAGCAGTTCTTC.

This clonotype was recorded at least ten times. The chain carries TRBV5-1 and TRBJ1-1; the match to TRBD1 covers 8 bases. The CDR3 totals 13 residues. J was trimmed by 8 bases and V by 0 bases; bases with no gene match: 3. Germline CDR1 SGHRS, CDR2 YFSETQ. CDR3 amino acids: CASSLVRTGEAFF. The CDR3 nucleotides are TGCGCCAGCAGCTTGGTGCGGACAGGGGAAGCTTTCTTT.

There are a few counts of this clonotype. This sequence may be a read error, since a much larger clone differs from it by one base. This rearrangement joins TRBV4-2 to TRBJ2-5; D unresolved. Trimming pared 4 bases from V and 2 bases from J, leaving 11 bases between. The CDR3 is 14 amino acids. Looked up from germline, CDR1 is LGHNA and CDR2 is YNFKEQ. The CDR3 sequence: CASSPALLQETQYF. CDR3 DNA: TGTGCCAGCAGCCCTGCACTACTACAAGAGACCCAGTACTTC.

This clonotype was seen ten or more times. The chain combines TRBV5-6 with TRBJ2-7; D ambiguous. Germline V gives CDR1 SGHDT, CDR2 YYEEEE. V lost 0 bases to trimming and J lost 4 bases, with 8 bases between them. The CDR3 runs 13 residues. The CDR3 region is CASSLAVSYEQYF. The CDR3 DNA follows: TGTGCCAGCAGCTTGGCCGTGAGTTACGAGCAGTACTTC.

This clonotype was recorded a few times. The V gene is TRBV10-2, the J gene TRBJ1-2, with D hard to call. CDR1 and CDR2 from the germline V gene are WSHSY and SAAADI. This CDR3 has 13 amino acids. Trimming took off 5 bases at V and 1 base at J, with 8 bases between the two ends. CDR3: CASSKMINYGYTF. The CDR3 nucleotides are TGCGCCAGCAGTAAGATGATTAACTATGGCTACACCTTC.

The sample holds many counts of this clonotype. The CDR3 coding sequence is TGTGCCAGCAGTGTCAGAAGGGGTAACACTGAAGCTTTCTTT. As protein: CASSVRRGNTEAFF. The rearrangement joins TRBV2 to TRBJ1-1, with D possibly TRBD1 on 5 matching bases. The V gene's germline CDR1 is SNHLY and CDR2 FYNNEI. The CDR3 totals 14 residues. V gave up 4 bases and J gave up 2 bases, with 11 bases separating them.

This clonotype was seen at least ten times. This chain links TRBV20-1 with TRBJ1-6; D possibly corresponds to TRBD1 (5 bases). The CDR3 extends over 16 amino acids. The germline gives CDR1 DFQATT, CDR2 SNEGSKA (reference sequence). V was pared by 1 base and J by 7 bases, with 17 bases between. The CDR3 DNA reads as TGCAGTGCTAGAGCGTCGGGGCAGATGTGGAATTCACCCCTCCACTTT. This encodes CSARASGQMWNSPLHF.

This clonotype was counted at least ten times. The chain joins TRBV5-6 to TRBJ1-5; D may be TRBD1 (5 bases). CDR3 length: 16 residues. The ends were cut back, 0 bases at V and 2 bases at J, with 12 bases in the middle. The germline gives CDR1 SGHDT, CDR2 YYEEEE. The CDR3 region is CASSLAGGLGNQPQHF. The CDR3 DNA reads TGTGCCAGCAGCTTGGCCGGGGGTCTCGGCAATCAGCCCCAGCATTTT.

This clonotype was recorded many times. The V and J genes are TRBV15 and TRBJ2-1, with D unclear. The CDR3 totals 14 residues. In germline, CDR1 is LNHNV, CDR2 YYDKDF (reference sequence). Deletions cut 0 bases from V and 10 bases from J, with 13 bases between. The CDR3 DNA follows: TGTGCCACCAGCAGAGATAGGGTCCTCTCGGAGCAGTTCTTC. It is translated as CATSRDRVLSEQFF.

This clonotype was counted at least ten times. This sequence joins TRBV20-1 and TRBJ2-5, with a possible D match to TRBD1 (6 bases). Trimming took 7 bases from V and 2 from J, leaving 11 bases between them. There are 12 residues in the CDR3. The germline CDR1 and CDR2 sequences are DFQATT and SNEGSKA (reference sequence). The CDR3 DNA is TGCAGTGGAAGGGGGTCTCAAGAGACCCAGTACTTC. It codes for CSGRGSQETQYF.

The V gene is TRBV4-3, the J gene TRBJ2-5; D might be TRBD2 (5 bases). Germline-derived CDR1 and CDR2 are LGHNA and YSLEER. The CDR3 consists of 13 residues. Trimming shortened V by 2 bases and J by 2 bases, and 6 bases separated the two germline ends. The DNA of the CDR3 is TGCGCCAGCAGCCAAAGACTACAAGAGACCCAGTACTTC. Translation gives CASSQRLQETQYF.

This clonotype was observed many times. The CDR3 reads CASSPRVDREETQYF. In DNA, the CDR3 is TGTGCCAGCAGTCCCCGGGTCGACAGGGAGGAGACCCAGTACTTC. V is TRBV28 and J is TRBJ2-5; 7 nucleotides align to TRBD1. Germline V gene lookup returns CDR1 MDHEN and CDR2 SYDVKM. This CDR3 region has 15 residues. V lost 5 bases, J lost 5 bases, and 11 bases stayed unmatched. Supplemented by reference TRBV28 and TRBJ2-5, the full variable domain reads DVKVTQSSRYLVKRTGEKVFLECVQDMDHENMFWYRQDPGLGLRLIYFSYDVKMKEKGDIPEGYSVSREKKERFSLILESASTNQTSMYLCASSPRVDREETQYFGPGTRLLVL.

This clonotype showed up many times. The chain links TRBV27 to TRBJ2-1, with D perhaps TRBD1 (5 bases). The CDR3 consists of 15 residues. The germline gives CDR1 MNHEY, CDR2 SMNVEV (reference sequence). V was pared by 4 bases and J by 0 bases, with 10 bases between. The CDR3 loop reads CASSSRVLSYNEQFF. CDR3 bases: TGTGCCAGCAGTTCCAGGGTCCTCTCCTACAATGAGCAGTTCTTC.

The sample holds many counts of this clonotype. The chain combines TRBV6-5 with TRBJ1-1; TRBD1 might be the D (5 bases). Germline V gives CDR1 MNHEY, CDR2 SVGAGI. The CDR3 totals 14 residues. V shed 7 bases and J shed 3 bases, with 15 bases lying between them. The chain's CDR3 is CASTSGPTDTEAFF. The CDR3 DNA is TGTGCCAGCACCTCCGGCCCGACAGACACTGAAGCTTTCTTT.

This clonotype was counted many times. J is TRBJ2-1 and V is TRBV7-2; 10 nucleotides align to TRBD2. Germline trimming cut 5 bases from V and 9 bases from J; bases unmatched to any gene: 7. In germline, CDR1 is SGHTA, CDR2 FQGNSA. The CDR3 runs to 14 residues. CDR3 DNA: TGTGCCAGCAGCCAAGAGCGGGGGGGATTTGAGCAGTTCTTC. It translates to CASSQERGGFEQFF.

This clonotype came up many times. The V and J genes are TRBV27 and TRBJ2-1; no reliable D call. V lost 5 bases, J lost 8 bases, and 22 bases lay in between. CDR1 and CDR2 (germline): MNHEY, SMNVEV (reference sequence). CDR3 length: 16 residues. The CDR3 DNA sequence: TGTGCCAGCAGTATGCAGAACCGCCCCCCCATCCATGAGCAGTTCTTC. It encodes CASSMQNRPPIHEQFF.

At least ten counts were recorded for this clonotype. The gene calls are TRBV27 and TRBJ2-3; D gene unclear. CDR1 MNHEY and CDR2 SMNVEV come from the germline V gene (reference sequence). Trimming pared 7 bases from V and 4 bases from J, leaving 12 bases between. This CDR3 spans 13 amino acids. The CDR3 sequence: CASTASQSDTQYF. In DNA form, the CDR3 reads TGTGCCAGCACAGCGTCTCAGTCAGATACGCAGTATTTT.

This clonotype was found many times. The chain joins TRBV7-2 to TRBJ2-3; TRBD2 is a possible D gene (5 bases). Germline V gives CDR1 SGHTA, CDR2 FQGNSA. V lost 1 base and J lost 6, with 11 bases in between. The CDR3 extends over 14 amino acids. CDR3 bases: TGTGCCAGCAGCTTAGGCGGGTCACCCGATACGCAGTATTTT. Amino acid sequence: CASSLGGSPDTQYF.

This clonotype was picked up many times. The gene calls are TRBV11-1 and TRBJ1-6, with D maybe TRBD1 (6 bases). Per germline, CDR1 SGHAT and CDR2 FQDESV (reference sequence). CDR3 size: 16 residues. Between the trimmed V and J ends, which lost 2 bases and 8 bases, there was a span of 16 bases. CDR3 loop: CASSLTPQGRDSPLHF. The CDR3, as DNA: TGTGCCAGCAGCTTAACACCACAGGGTCGGGATTCACCCCTCCACTTT. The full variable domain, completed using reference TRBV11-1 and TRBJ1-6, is EAEVAQSPRYKITEKSQAVAFWCDPISGHATLYWYRQILGQGPELLVQFQDESVVDDSQLPKDRFSAERLKGVDSTLKIQPAELGDSAMYLCASSLTPQGRDSPLHFGNGTRLTVT.

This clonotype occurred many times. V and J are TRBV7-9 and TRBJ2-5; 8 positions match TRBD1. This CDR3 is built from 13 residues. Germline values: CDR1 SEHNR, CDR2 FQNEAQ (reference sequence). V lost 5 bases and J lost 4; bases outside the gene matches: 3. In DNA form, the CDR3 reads TGTGCCAGCAGCCGACAGGGGCCAGAGACCCAGTACTTC. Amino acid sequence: CASSRQGPETQYF.